This entry concerns a single T cell receptor beta chain. This record belongs to a study of T cell changes during pregnancy in multiple sclerosis. J gave up 6 bases and V 9 bases, and 3 bases lay outside the gene matches. CDR3 length: 12 amino acids. Per the germline V gene, CDR1 is MNHEY and CDR2 is SMNVEV (reference sequence). Profiling relied on immunoSEQ multiplex PCR, and the TCRdb table lists in-frame clones only, not all of them. In the table there are around 36,000 clones, roughly 91% of which are singletons. This chain uses TRBV27 with TRBJ1-5; 9 bases are a match to TRBD1. Sequences were derived from CD8+ T cells from peripheral blood mononuclear cells, sampled before pregnancy. The source of this sequence is a female donor with multiple sclerosis, enrolled in a pregnancy study. The CDR3 is CASGTGFQPQHF. CDR3 nucleotides: TGTGCCAGTGGGACAGGGTTTCAGCCCCAGCATTTT.